This entry describes one T cell receptor beta chain. What it binds is not known. Germline V gene lookup returns CDR1 KGHSH and CDR2 LQKENI. The V and J ends lost 6 bases and 8 bases respectively, with 13 bases between them. The CDR3 loop spans 13 amino acids. These data come from a study of siplizumab effects on memory and regulatory T cells. Points from the study as a whole: About 75-95% of proliferating CD4+ or CD8+ clones had no assignable naive or memory phenotype. Significant reduction of alloreactive sequences traceable to unstimulated CD4+ memory cells was observed with siplizumab. Poor capture below about 10^-5 frequency left most alloreactive clones unmapped to unstimulated subsets.

Assays were performed on roughly 94,000 TCR templates per sample. Method: immunoSEQ multiplex PCR; TCRdb's copy keeps in-frame clones and lacks some. The sample has 100,000 to 120,000 clones, around nine tenths seen once. The genes are TRBV18 and TRBJ1-4, with a possible D match to TRBD1 (5 bases). The sequencing sample was made of CD4+ T cells sorted from blood. The clonotype originates from a human donor in good health. For the CDR3, the DNA is TGTGCCAGCTCCCGCAGGGTAGAAGAAAAACTGTTTTTT. Its protein is CASSRRVEEKLFF.